This T cell receptor (beta chain) is drawn from a study of T-cell memory formation after mild COVID-19. MiXCR, applied by TCRdb to the 5' RACE reads, yields one record per CDR3 protein. The profile covers around 250,000 distinct CDR3 sequences, with approximately 16% appearing a single time and roughly 21% taken by the ten largest. Trimming shortened V by 5 bases and J by 2 bases, and 19 bases separated the two germline ends. CDR1 and CDR2 from the germline V gene are MDHEN and SYDVKM. This CDR3 is built from 16 residues. This clonotype occurred many times. The V gene is TRBV28, the J gene TRBJ2-7; either TRBD1 or TRBD2 may supply D (5 bases each). This TCR was sampled from a man younger than 35 who had mild COVID-19 (a few samples of this study predate the infection). Cell type and time point are not known. The specimen sequenced was PBMCs or a T cell subset sorted from them (not recorded which). Here the CDR3 DNA reads TGTGCCAGCAGTCCTAGGGCAGCTCGGGGCACCTACGAGCAGTACGTC. Amino acid sequence: CASSPRAARGTYEQYV.